This T cell receptor beta chain was obtained from a study of T cells in Graves' hyperthyroidism and ophthalmopathy. Findings and limits, study-wide: A median around 6.8 months before onset, the model predicted ophthalmopathy.

Trimming took 4 bases from V and 6 from J; bases not matched to a gene: 6. This CDR3 spans 15 amino acids. Germline V gene sequence: CDR1 SGHTA, CDR2 FQGTGA. This clonotype was observed many times. What it recognizes is unknown. It was RNA transcripts that yielded the amplified TCR beta CDR3 regions. The TCR CDR3 first-round RT-PCR relied on the HTBI primer set. TCRdb itself ran the multiplex PCR reads through MiXCR, one entry per CDR3 protein. This table has some 620,000 distinct CDR3 sequences, roughly 15% appearing once. The rearrangement links TRBV7-3 to TRBJ2-1, with 10 bases identical to TRBD2. The sequencing input was blood. This receptor was taken from a woman aged 25-40 years with Graves' hyperthyroidism. The CDR3 loop is CASSYQLAGVNEQFF. The CDR3 DNA reads TGTGCCAGCAGCTATCAGCTAGCGGGAGTCAATGAGCAGTTCTTC.